This T cell receptor (beta chain) was obtained from a study of blood T cell repertoires in COVID-19. The overall study: Acute and convalescent COVID-19 samples came from the United States, Italy and Spain. Sample material is recorded as cDNA or gDNA derived from T cells, B-cell-depleted T cells, or PBMCs.

TCRdb's copy holds only in-frame clones and misses some; the assay was immunoSEQ multiplex PCR. The sample carries 300,000 to 400,000 clones, around 88% recorded once. In this sample, this clone turned up a few times. Germline CDR1 reads LGHNA; CDR2 reads YSLEER. The length of the CDR3 is 15 residues. V dropped 4 bases and J dropped 8; count of bases not matched to a gene: 13. The sequence was obtained from a man younger than 45 with active or convalescent COVID-19. The rearrangement joins TRBV4-3 to TRBJ1-2; 7 bases align to TRBD1. The sequenced material came from peripheral blood. The DNA of the CDR3 is TGCGCCAGCAGCCTGAGAGGGGGCGCACCGGGGGGCTACACCTTC. Residues: CASSLRGGAPGGYTF.